This entry describes one TCR beta chain. No antigen is known for it. One end of the junction fails to match germline, which may point to a read error. Germline V CDR1 and CDR2: SGHNT, YYREEE (reference sequence). The CDR3 is 16 amino acids. Constant-region reverse primers amplified full-length variable regions, followed by semi-nested Nested Universal Primer A PCR. TCRdb re-called the 5' RACE reads with MiXCR, one entry per CDR3 protein. This table has thousands of distinct CDR3 sequences, 55% appearing once. Cells sorted as Tregs were CD4+, CD25+ and CD127-/low. Broader study findings: In terms of TCR gene usage, tumor memory CD4+ T cells clustered together with blood and lymph node memory CD4+ cells, as well as with lymph node naive CD4+ cells. Tumor Tregs overlapped most with tumor, then blood, naive CD4+ cells. Larger-cohort validation covered only one TCR beta V-J rearrangement.

Sequenced sample: Tregs sorted from a lymph node. This chain links TRBV5-4 with TRBJ2-1; TRBD2 is a possible D gene (6 bases). The TCR was taken from a female donor with breast cancer. CDR3 sequence: CASRTGGALSYNGQFF. The CDR3 DNA is TGTGCCAGCCGGACGGGCGGGGCTCTTAGTTACAATGGGCAGTTCTTC. The variable domain in full, completed from reference TRBV5-4 and TRBJ2-1, reads ETGVTQSPTHLIKTRGQQVTLRCSSQSGHNTVSWYQQALGQGPQFIFQYYREEENGRGNFPPRFSGLQFPNYSSELNVNALELDDSALYLCASRTGGALSYNGQFFGPGTRLTVL.